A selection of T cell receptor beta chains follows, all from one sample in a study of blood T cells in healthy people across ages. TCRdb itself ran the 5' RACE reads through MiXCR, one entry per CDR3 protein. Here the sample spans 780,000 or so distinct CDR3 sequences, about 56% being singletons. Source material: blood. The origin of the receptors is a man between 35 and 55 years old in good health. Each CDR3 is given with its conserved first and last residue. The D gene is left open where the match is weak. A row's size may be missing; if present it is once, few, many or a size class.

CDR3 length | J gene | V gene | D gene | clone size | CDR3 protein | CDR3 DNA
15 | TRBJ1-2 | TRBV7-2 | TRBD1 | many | CASSLGGTENYGYTF | TGTGCCAGCAGCTTAGGAGGGACAGAAAACTATGGCTACACCTTC
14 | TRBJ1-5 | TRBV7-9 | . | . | CASSLHSGNQPQHF | TGTGCCAGCAGCTTACACAGCGGAAATCAGCCCCAGCATTTT
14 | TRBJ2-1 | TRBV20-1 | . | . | CSAPPGGRNNEQFF | TGCAGTGCTCCCCCAGGGGGGCGAAACAATGAGCAGTTCTTC
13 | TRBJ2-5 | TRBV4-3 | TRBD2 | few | CASSQGLGRQQYF | TGCGCCAGCAGCCAAGGGCTCGGGAGGCAGCAGTACTTC
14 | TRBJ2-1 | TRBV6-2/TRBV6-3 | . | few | CASSYSRVRGEQFF | TGTGCCAGCAGTTACTCTAGGGTGAGAGGTGAGCAGTTCTTC
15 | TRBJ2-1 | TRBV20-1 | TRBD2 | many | CSARYGSGRPNEQFF | TGCAGTGCTAGATATGGTAGCGGGAGGCCCAATGAGCAGTTCTTC
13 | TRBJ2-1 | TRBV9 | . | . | CASRGPRGNEQFF | TGTGCCAGCAGGGGCCCGAGGGGGAATGAGCAGTTCTTC
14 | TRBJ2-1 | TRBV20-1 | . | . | CSARLTLAPNEQFF | TGCAGTGCTAGACTTACACTAGCTCCCAATGAGCAGTTCTTC
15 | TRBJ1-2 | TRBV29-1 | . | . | CSVESPAETNYGYTF | TGCAGCGTTGAAAGCCCGGCGGAGACTAACTATGGCTACACCTTC
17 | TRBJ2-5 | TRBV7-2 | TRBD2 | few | CASSLASIAGGQETQYF | TGTGCCAGCAGCTTAGCTTCAATAGCGGGAGGCCAAGAGACCCAGTACTTC
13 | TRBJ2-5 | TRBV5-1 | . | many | CASSPDPSGTQYF | TGCGCCAGCAGCCCTGACCCCTCCGGGACCCAGTACTTC
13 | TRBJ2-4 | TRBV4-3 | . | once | CASSQVEGGVQYF | TGCGCCAGCAGCCAAGTAGAGGGTGGGGTTCAGTACTTC
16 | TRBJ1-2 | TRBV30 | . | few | CAWSARTTAWDYGYTF | TGTGCCTGGAGTGCCAGGACTACCGCGTGGGACTATGGCTACACCTTC
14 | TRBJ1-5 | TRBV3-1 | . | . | CASSPWGRDQPQHF | TGTGCCAGCAGCCCCTGGGGCAGGGATCAGCCCCAGCATTTT
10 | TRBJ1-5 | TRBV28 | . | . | CASPHRLAHF | TGTGCCAGCCCCCACCGTTTGGCGCATTTT
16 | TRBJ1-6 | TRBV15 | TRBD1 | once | CATSRATGVANSPLHF | TGTGCCACCAGCAGAGCTACAGGGGTAGCAAATTCACCCCTCCACTTT